The 18 T cell receptor beta chains given below trace back to one sample, sequenced in a study of T cells in localized non-small cell lung cancer. Only in-frame clones appear in the TCRdb table, and some are missing; sequencing was by immunoSEQ multiplex PCR. The table lists about 60,000 clones, 90% of them singletons, with approximately 2% in the top ten. The material sequenced was peripheral blood, taken before any cancer treatment. These receptors came from a woman aged 35 to 75 with stage I lung adenocarcinoma.

The chain carries TRBV6-4 and TRBJ1-1; maybe TRBD1 (6 bases). V was shortened by 10 bases and J by 3 bases, with 21 bases between the two germline ends. The CDR3 contains 15 residues. Germline-derived CDR1 and CDR2 are MRHNA and SNTAGT. The CDR3 spells CATYLAGARDTEAFF. CDR3 DNA: TGTGCCACGTACCTCGCGGGGGCGCGGGACACTGAAGCTTTCTTT.

The chain carries TRBV7-2 and TRBJ2-6; TRBD2 is a possible D gene (6 bases). The CDR3 is 17 residues long. V was cut by 7 bases and J by 0 bases, with 16 bases left in between. Germline CDR1 is SGHTA and CDR2 is FQGNSA. As DNA, the CDR3 is TGTGCCAGCAATAAGGGAGCGGGTTACTCTGGGGCCAACGTCCTGACTTTC. It yields the protein CASNKGAGYSGANVLTF.

V gene TRBV5-4 combines with J gene TRBJ1-5, with D maybe TRBD1 (5 bases). The germline CDR1 and CDR2 sequences are SGHNT and YYREEE (reference sequence). This CDR3 is 14 amino acids long. Trimming removed 1 base at V and 4 bases at J, with 9 bases between. CDR3 sequence reads: CASSLLGQNQPQHF. The CDR3 nucleotides are TGTGCCAGCAGCTTGTTGGGGCAAAATCAGCCCCAGCATTTT.

The V call is TRBV18, the J call TRBJ2-7; no firm D call. Between the trimmed V and J ends, which lost 6 bases and 0 bases, there was a span of 9 bases. From germline, CDR1 is KGHSH and CDR2 LQKENI. The CDR3 consists of 13 residues. This CDR3 reads CASSLTNSYEQYF. The CDR3 DNA is TGTGCCAGCTCTCTAACTAACTCCTACGAGCAGTACTTC.

Turning to this clone: The junction departs from the called germline gene at one end, perhaps through a read error. The chain employs TRBV10-3 and TRBJ2-5, with unresolved D. CDR3 length equals 13 residues. Germline lookup yields CDR1 ENHRY and CDR2 SYGVKD. The CDR3, as DNA: TGTGCCATCTTTCACATGTTAGAAGAGGCCCAGTACTTC. Translated: CAIFHMLEEAQYF.

The chain carries TRBV9 and TRBJ2-7, with TRBD1 identical over 7 bases. This CDR3 contains 14 residues. V shed 4 bases, J shed 3 bases, and the junction held 7 bases outside the gene matches. Germline V lookup: CDR1 SGDLS, CDR2 YYNGEE. For the CDR3, the DNA is TGTGCCAGCAGCTTTCGGACAGGTGACTACGAGCAGTACTTC. Its translation: CASSFRTGDYEQYF.

The rearrangement joins TRBV11-1 to TRBJ2-7; the match to TRBD1 covers 9 bases. After removal of 3 bases from V and 4 bases from J, the junction contained 4 bases not matched to a gene. The CDR3 has 14 amino acids. CDR1 is SGHAT and CDR2 is FQDESV in the germline V gene (reference sequence). This CDR3 is CASSLTGGMYEQYF. The CDR3 coding sequence is TGTGCCAGCAGCTTGACAGGGGGAATGTACGAGCAGTACTTC.

In the case of this clone: This sample includes further DNA sequences coding for the same CDR3. The V and J genes are TRBV5-1 and TRBJ1-1; D is perhaps TRBD1 (5 bases). The CDR3 is 14 amino acids. Trimming took 2 bases from V and 2 from J, leaving 10 bases between them. Germline values: CDR1 SGHRS, CDR2 YFSETQ. In DNA, the CDR3 is TGCGCCAGCAGCTTAGTCAGGGATAACACTGAAGCTTTCTTT. As protein: CASSLVRDNTEAFF.

This clone was seen once. The rearrangement links TRBV28 to TRBJ1-2, with a tentative D call TRBD1 (6 bases). The germline CDR1 and CDR2 sequences are MDHEN and SYDVKM. Trimming cost V 2 bases and J 6 bases, with 7 bases left between them. The CDR3 runs to 12 residues. This CDR3 is CASSLPGDGYTF. CDR3 coding DNA: TGTGCCAGCAGTTTACCAGGGGATGGCTACACCTTC.

This sequence joins TRBV7-3 and TRBJ2-3; 7 nucleotides align to TRBD1. The CDR3 extends over 17 amino acids. CDR1 SGHTA and CDR2 FQGTGA come from the germline V gene. The trim removed 2 bases at V and 1 base at J, leaving 9 bases unmatched. This CDR3 is CASSLGRGTAGTDTQYF. The CDR3 bases are TGTGCCAGCAGCTTAGGAAGAGGGACAGCGGGCACAGATACGCAGTATTTT.

The J gene is TRBJ1-2, the V gene TRBV5-1, with D perhaps TRBD1 (6 bases). Germline assignment: CDR1 SGHRS and CDR2 YFSETQ. The CDR3 consists of 14 residues. Between the trimmed V and J ends, which lost 0 bases and 8 bases, there was a span of 14 bases. The CDR3 DNA is TGCGCCAGCAGCTTGGCCCGCGGGGGGCAAGGCTACACCTTC. Residues: CASSLARGGQGYTF. The whole variable domain, filled in from reference TRBV5-1 and TRBJ1-2, reads KAGVTQTPRYLIKTRGQQVTLSCSPISGHRSVSWYQQTPGQGLQFLFEYFSETQRNKGNFPGRFSGRQFSNSRSEMNVSTLELGDSALYLCASSLARGGQGYTFGSGTRLTVV.

The genes are TRBV7-9 and TRBJ1-3, with D unclear. The CDR3 length is 11 residues. The germline CDR1 and CDR2 sequences are SEHNR and FQNEAQ (reference sequence). The V end was cut by 5 bases, the J end by 4 bases, with 3 bases between. The CDR3 coding sequence is TGTGCCAGCAGCCTCGGAAACACCATATATTTT. This gives the protein CASSLGNTIYF.

V is TRBV6-5 and J is TRBJ2-7; 12 bases map to TRBD2. Germline assignment: CDR1 MNHEY and CDR2 SVGAGI. The CDR3 has 16 residues. The V gene end was trimmed by 5 bases and the J gene end by 6 bases; junction bases not matched to a gene: 11. As DNA, the CDR3 is TGTGCCAGCAGTCACTGGGGGACTAGCGGGTCTGGCGAGCAGTACTTC. It translates to CASSHWGTSGSGEQYF.

The chain has TRBV18 and TRBJ1-6; D remains unclear. The germline CDR1 and CDR2 sequences are KGHSH and LQKENI. CDR3 length: 14 residues. Trimming cost V 4 bases and J 13 bases, with 17 bases left between them. The CDR3 is CASSRGLEVRPLHF. The CDR3 nucleotides read TGTGCCAGCTCACGAGGACTGGAAGTGAGGCCCCTCCACTTT. The complete variable domain, with remaining parts taken from reference TRBV18 and TRBJ1-6, reads NAGVMQNPRHLVRRRGQEARLRCSPMKGHSHVYWYRQLPEEGLKFMVYLQKENIIDESGMPKERFSAEFPKEGPSILRIQQVVRGDSAAYFCASSRGLEVRPLHFGNGTRLTVT.

The chain couples TRBV10-3 to TRBJ2-7; D is uncertain. Trimming removed 0 bases at V and 2 bases at J, with 8 bases between. The CDR3 consists of 14 residues. CDR1 and CDR2 (germline): ENHRY, SYGVKD. CDR3 loop: CAISESGSAYEQYF. In nucleotides, the CDR3 is TGTGCCATCAGTGAGTCGGGCTCAGCCTACGAGCAGTACTTC.

This chain uses TRBV28 with TRBJ1-4; D possibly corresponds to TRBD1 (5 bases). The CDR3 runs 13 residues. Trimming took 8 bases from V and 7 from J, leaving 14 bases between them. From germline, CDR1 is MDHEN and CDR2 SYDVKM. DNA for the CDR3: TGTGCCAGCGGGGGGGGAAAGGGTGAAAAACTGTTTTTT. It encodes CASGGGKGEKLFF.

This clone was picked up one time. The sample carries other DNA sequences with the same CDR3. The V gene is TRBV9, the J gene TRBJ1-1; D not certain. Per germline, CDR1 SGDLS and CDR2 YYNGEE. The CDR3 is made up of 14 amino acids. V was shortened by 1 base and J by 1 base, with 8 bases between the two germline ends. The CDR3: CASSVSGENTEAFF. In DNA form, the CDR3 reads TGTGCCAGCAGCGTAAGCGGGGAGAACACTGAAGCTTTCTTT. Combining the CDR3 with reference TRBV9 and TRBJ1-1 gives the whole variable domain DSGVTQTPKHLITATGQRVTLRCSPRSGDLSVYWYQQSLDQGLQFLIQYYNGEERAKGNILERFSAQQFPDLHSELNLSSLELGDSALYFCASSVSGENTEAFFGQGTRLTVV.

V and J are TRBV7-2 and TRBJ2-3, with 12 positions matching TRBD2. The J segment lost 5 bases and the V segment lost 1 base, leaving 10 bases of the junction unmatched. The CDR3 totals 18 residues. The germline CDR1 and CDR2 sequences are SGHTA and FQGNSA. This chain's CDR3 is CASSLGFLAGGVGDTQYF. The CDR3 bases are TGTGCCAGCAGCTTAGGGTTCCTAGCGGGGGGGGTAGGAGATACGCAGTATTTT. Filled out from reference TRBV7-2 and TRBJ2-3, the complete variable domain reads GAGVSQSPSNKVTEKGKDVELRCDPISGHTALYWYRQSLGQGLEFLIYFQGNSAPDKSGLPSDRFSAERTGGSVSTLTIQRTQQEDSAVYLCASSLGFLAGGVGDTQYFGPGTRLTVL.